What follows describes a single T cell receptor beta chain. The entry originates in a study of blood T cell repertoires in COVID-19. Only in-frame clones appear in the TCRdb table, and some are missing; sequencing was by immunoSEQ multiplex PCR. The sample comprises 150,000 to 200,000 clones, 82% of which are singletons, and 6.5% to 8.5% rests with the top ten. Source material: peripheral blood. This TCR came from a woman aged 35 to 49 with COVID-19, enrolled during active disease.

The CDR3 is CASKQGNEQFF. For the CDR3, the DNA is TGCGCCAGCAAACAGGGTAATGAGCAGTTCTTC. This chain connects TRBV5-1 to TRBJ2-1, with D possibly being TRBD1 (6 bases). V was shortened by 6 bases and J by 7 bases, with 8 bases between the two germline ends. This CDR3 is built from 11 residues. Looked up from germline, CDR1 is SGHRS and CDR2 is YFSETQ.